The 17 T cell receptor beta chains below come from one sample, sequenced in a study of blood T cell repertoires in COVID-19 (dated by TCRdb to the early 2020s). The library was made by the immunoSEQ multiplex PCR assay. The source is immuneACCESS, and TCRdb retained only in-frame sequences with V and J called. Part of the clones is not carried over; for the studies checked, unresolved V genes explain less than half of this, and the remainder is unexplained. The sample profile shows 80,000 to 100,000 clones; 80% of them were found once. Jointly, the top ten make up 10% of the sample. Material: peripheral blood. Receptors originate from a woman in her seventies with acute or convalescent COVID-19.

The chain uses TRBV28 and TRBJ1-2; TRBD1 aligns across 9 bases. The V gene's germline CDR1 is MDHEN and CDR2 SYDVKM. V lost 3 bases, J lost 4 bases, and 6 bases stayed unmatched. The CDR3 contains 15 residues. CDR3: CASSFLQGAIYGYTF. As DNA, the CDR3 is TGTGCCAGCAGTTTCCTACAGGGGGCTATCTATGGCTACACCTTC.

The table lists this clone with a count of one. The V and J genes are TRBV29-1 and TRBJ2-7, with a tentative D call TRBD1 (6 bases). CDR1 SQVTM and CDR2 ANQGSEA come from the germline V gene. V lost 5 bases, J lost 5 bases, and 13 bases lay in between. The CDR3 covers 12 residues. CDR3 sequence (DNA): TGCAGCGTTACTGCAGGGGCCCACGAGCAGTACTTC. This encodes CSVTAGAHEQYF.

The chain joins TRBV28 to TRBJ1-4, with D possibly TRBD1 on 5 matching bases. The CDR3 extends over 16 amino acids. Germline V gene data show CDR1 as MDHEN and CDR2 as SYDVKM. Trimming cost V 3 bases and J 6 bases, with 17 bases left between them. CDR3 loop: CASSFARGGVDEKLFF. Written as DNA, the CDR3 is TGTGCCAGCAGTTTTGCGAGGGGAGGGGTGGATGAAAAACTGTTTTTT.

The chain joins TRBV12-1 to TRBJ2-7; the table gives TRBD2 as D, unverified against the DNA. TRBV12-1 counts as a pseudogene. This CDR3 has 17 amino acids. The CDR3 is CASSSEGLAGGSYEQYF. The CDR3 DNA is TGTGCCAGCAGCTCGGAGGGACTAGCGGGAGGGTCCTACGAGCAGTACTTC.

The rearrangement links TRBV3-1 (or the pseudogene TRBV3-2) to TRBJ2-2; 7 bases fit TRBD2. The germline V gene has CDR1 LGHDT and CDR2 YNNKEL (reference sequence). The CDR3 covers 15 residues. Trimming removed 6 bases from V and 0 bases from J; junction bases left unmatched: 4. In DNA form, the CDR3 reads TGTGCCAGCAGTCGGACTAGATCGAACACCGGGGAGCTGTTTTTT. Its translation is CASSRTRSNTGELFF.

This chain uses TRBV7-9 with TRBJ1-1; the D is unclear. CDR1 is SEHNR and CDR2 is FQNEAQ in the germline V gene (reference sequence). V lost 5 bases and J 4 bases, leaving 14 bases between the germline ends. The CDR3 sequence is 14 residues long. Written as DNA, the CDR3 is TGTGCCAGCAGCCCCCCGAGGGCCGCCACTGAAGCTTTCTTT. Protein: CASSPPRAATEAFF.

The chain is built from TRBV5-1 and TRBJ1-4, with TRBD1 matching 10 bases. This CDR3 contains 14 residues. The V and J ends lost 3 bases and 8 bases, in that order; junction bases with no gene match: 4. Germline CDR1 and CDR2: SGHRS and YFSETQ. CDR3 amino acids: CASSWGQGREKLFF. The CDR3 nucleotides are TGCGCCAGCAGCTGGGGACAGGGGCGAGAAAAACTGTTTTTT.

The V gene is TRBV2, the J gene TRBJ1-1, with D tentatively TRBD1 (6 bases). CDR3 length: 13 residues. Deletions cut 3 bases from V and 7 bases from J, with 12 bases between. Germline lookup yields CDR1 SNHLY and CDR2 FYNNEI. The CDR3: CASSEPRGGEAFF. CDR3 DNA sequence: TGTGCCAGCAGTGAGCCCAGGGGTGGTGAAGCTTTCTTT. The full variable domain, completed using reference TRBV2 and TRBJ1-1, is EPEVTQTPSHQVTQMGQEVILRCVPISNHLYFYWYRQILGQKVEFLVSFYNNEISEKSEIFDDQFSVERPDGSNFTLKIRSTKLEDSAMYFCASSEPRGGEAFFGQGTRLTVV.

The chain recombines TRBV29-1 with TRBJ1-4, with D tentatively TRBD1 (6 bases). The CDR3 has 15 amino acids. Germline-derived CDR1 and CDR2 are SQVTM and ANQGSEA. The ends were cut back, 4 bases at V and 8 bases at J, with 20 bases in the middle. CDR3 DNA sequence: TGCAGCGTTGTCGGCACCAGGGGCTTTAAGGAAAAACTGTTTTTT. The encoded protein is CSVVGTRGFKEKLFF.

The chain is built from TRBV7-9 and TRBJ2-2; D is possibly TRBD1 (5 bases). This CDR3 spans 15 amino acids. The V gene's germline CDR1 is SEHNR and CDR2 FQNEAQ (reference sequence). V was trimmed by 5 bases and J by 4 bases, leaving 14 bases between them. The CDR3 DNA reads TGTGCCAGCAGCGCAGGGATACTGGGCACCGGGGAGCTGTTTTTT. Its translation: CASSAGILGTGELFF.

V and J are TRBV2 and TRBJ1-2; D not certain. CDR1 is SNHLY, CDR2 FYNNEI, per germline. With 7 bases removed from V and 5 bases from J, the gap between germline ends came to 14 bases. CDR3 size: 13 residues. In nucleotides, the CDR3 is TGTGCCAGCAATGCGTTCGGGGAATATGGCTACACCTTC. It codes for CASNAFGEYGYTF.

This clone has a single count. The V call is TRBV9, the J call TRBJ1-6, with TRBD1 matching 7 bases. Per the germline V gene, CDR1 is SGDLS and CDR2 is YYNGEE. CDR3 length: 14 amino acids. V lost 2 bases to trimming and J lost 7 bases; unmatched junction nucleotides: 3. The CDR3 sequence is CASSVGTANSPLHF. The CDR3 DNA is TGTGCCAGCAGCGTGGGGACAGCAAATTCACCCCTCCACTTT.

This chain joins TRBV2 and TRBJ1-1, with D tentatively TRBD1 (5 bases). CDR3 length equals 16 residues. CDR1 is SNHLY, CDR2 FYNNEI, per germline. The V gene lost 6 bases and the J gene lost 1 base, with 18 bases spanning the gap. CDR3 in DNA: TGTGCCAGCAGGCCGGGGGTGTTCTCGGGGAACACTGAAGCTTTCTTT. Its translation: CASRPGVFSGNTEAFF.

This rearrangement joins TRBV11-2 to TRBJ1-6; no reliable D call. Trimming shortened V by 1 base and J by 11 bases, and 9 bases separated the two germline ends. CDR3 size: 13 residues. Germline V lookup: CDR1 SGHAT, CDR2 FQNNGV. CDR3 protein: CASSLGARTPLHF. As DNA, the CDR3 is TGTGCCAGCAGCTTAGGTGCGAGAACACCCCTCCACTTT.

This clone was counted a single time. The chain uses TRBV5-1 and TRBJ1-1; D gene uncertain. CDR3 length: 14 amino acids. V was cut by 0 bases and J by 1 base, with 7 bases left in between. The germline CDR1 and CDR2 sequences are SGHRS and YFSETQ. The CDR3 region has the DNA TGCGCCAGCAGCTTGGAGGCGGCGAACACTGAAGCTTTCTTT. Its translation: CASSLEAANTEAFF.

The chain combines TRBV18 with TRBJ2-1, with 9 bases fitting TRBD1. V trimming: 6 bases; J trimming: 6 bases; junction bases outside the gene matches: 12. The CDR3 loop spans 16 amino acids. Germline assignment: CDR1 KGHSH and CDR2 LQKENI. The CDR3 reads CASSTSGTGTLNEQFF. As DNA, the CDR3 is TGTGCCAGCTCCACCAGTGGGACAGGGACCCTCAATGAGCAGTTCTTC.

This sequence joins TRBV19 and TRBJ2-2, with D possibly TRBD2 on 5 matching bases. The germline V and J ends were trimmed by 11 bases and 4 bases, with 17 bases remaining between them. Germline V CDR1 and CDR2: LNHDA, SQIVND (reference sequence). CDR3 size: 14 residues. CDR3 sequence (DNA): TGTGCCGGGAGACTGGCCCTGGGCACCGGGGAGCTGTTTTTT. This gives the protein CAGRLALGTGELFF.